Listed below are T cell receptor beta chains from one sample, sequenced in a study of memory CD4+ T cells and cytomegalovirus serostatus. Libraries were prepared by immunoSEQ multiplex PCR; TCRdb keeps only in-frame clonotypes and omits some of them. Of around 63,000 clones in the sample, approximately 80% were seen once. The sample comprised memory CD4+ T cells from blood. These receptors were obtained from an adult in good health and CMV-seropositive. CDR3s include the opening cysteine and the closing phenylalanine or tryptophan. The order of the fields is D gene, J gene, V gene, CDR3 length, clone size, CDR3 DNA, CDR3 protein. A D gene is named only where the DNA matches it firmly. Only part of the rows carry a size: once, few, many, or a class if the clone is expanded.

d_gene: .
j_gene: TRBJ2-3
v_gene: TRBV5-1
len: 16
abundance: .
CDR3nt: TGCGCCAGCAGCTTGATGGGGGGGGCGGGCACAGATACGCAGTATTTT
CDR3aa: CASSLMGGAGTDTQYF

d_gene: .
j_gene: TRBJ1-5
v_gene: TRBV27
len: 17
abundance: .
CDR3nt: TGTGCCAGCAGTTTAAGAGAGGAATCAGGGGGCAATCAGCCCCAGCATTTT
CDR3aa: CASSLREESGGNQPQHF

d_gene: .
j_gene: TRBJ2-3
v_gene: TRBV5-1
len: 14
abundance: .
CDR3nt: TGCGCCAGCAGCTTGGAATCCTACACAGATACGCAGTATTTT
CDR3aa: CASSLESYTDTQYF

d_gene: TRBD2
j_gene: TRBJ2-3
v_gene: TRBV4-2
len: 16
abundance: few
CDR3nt: TGTGCCAGCAGCCTGCGACTAGCGGGAGAGGTAGATACGCAGTATTTT
CDR3aa: CASSLRLAGEVDTQYF

d_gene: TRBD1
j_gene: TRBJ2-4
v_gene: TRBV5-1
len: 16
abundance: .
CDR3nt: TGCGCCAGCAGCCCGGGACAGCCAGGAGCCAAAAACATTCAGTACTTC
CDR3aa: CASSPGQPGAKNIQYF

d_gene: .
j_gene: TRBJ2-7
v_gene: TRBV5-6
len: 16
abundance: .
CDR3nt: TGTGCCAGCAGCAGTCGAAGGGTAGCGAGCACCTACGAGCAGTACTTC
CDR3aa: CASSSRRVASTYEQYF

d_gene: .
j_gene: TRBJ2-7
v_gene: TRBV4-3
len: 15
abundance: .
CDR3nt: TGCGCCAGCAGCCAAGGGGTCGGAAGTGTCTACGAGCAGTACTTC
CDR3aa: CASSQGVGSVYEQYF

d_gene: .
j_gene: TRBJ2-5
v_gene: TRBV4-1
len: 13
abundance: .
CDR3nt: TGCGCCAGCAGCCAAGCGAACCAAGAGACCCAGTACTTC
CDR3aa: CASSQANQETQYF

d_gene: .
j_gene: TRBJ2-1
v_gene: TRBV5-4
len: 16
abundance: .
CDR3nt: TGTGCCAGCAGCCAAAACTCGGGACTCCAATACAATGAGCAGTTCTTC
CDR3aa: CASSQNSGLQYNEQFF

d_gene: .
j_gene: TRBJ1-2
v_gene: TRBV13
len: 15
abundance: .
CDR3nt: TGTGCCAGCAGCAACCGGGACGGGATTAACTATGGCTACACCTTC
CDR3aa: CASSNRDGINYGYTF

d_gene: .
j_gene: TRBJ1-1
v_gene: TRBV7-9
len: 15
abundance: .
CDR3nt: TGTGCCAGCAGGGCCGCAAACAGAATGAACACTGAAGCTTTCTTT
CDR3aa: CASRAANRMNTEAFF

d_gene: TRBD1
j_gene: TRBJ2-7
v_gene: TRBV19
len: 14
abundance: .
CDR3nt: TGTGCCACCTCGACAGGGCAATTAACCTACGAGCAGTACTTC
CDR3aa: CATSTGQLTYEQYF

d_gene: .
j_gene: TRBJ2-3
v_gene: TRBV4-3
len: 14
abundance: .
CDR3nt: TGCGCCAGCAGCCAAACCGATGGGACAGATACGCAGTATTTT
CDR3aa: CASSQTDGTDTQYF

d_gene: TRBD2
j_gene: TRBJ2-1
v_gene: TRBV10-3
len: 16
abundance: .
CDR3nt: TGTGCCATCAGAGGAGCGGGGGGTAGCTCCTACAATGAGCAGTTCTTC
CDR3aa: CAIRGAGGSSYNEQFF

d_gene: TRBD2
j_gene: TRBJ2-1
v_gene: TRBV4-3
len: 19
abundance: .
CDR3nt: TGCGCCAGCAGCCAAGACCGGATGGCAGGACTAGCGGGAGCCAATGAGCAGTTCTTC
CDR3aa: CASSQDRMAGLAGANEQFF

d_gene: .
j_gene: TRBJ1-1
v_gene: TRBV10-3
len: 15
abundance: .
CDR3nt: TGTGCCATCAGTGGGGGTTCGCTAGGGGACACTGAAGCTTTCTTT
CDR3aa: CAISGGSLGDTEAFF

d_gene: .
j_gene: TRBJ2-5
v_gene: TRBV2
len: 11
abundance: few
CDR3nt: TGTGCCAGCAGCGGGCAAGAGACCCAGTACTTC
CDR3aa: CASSGQETQYF

d_gene: .
j_gene: TRBJ1-5
v_gene: TRBV7-9
len: 14
abundance: .
CDR3nt: TGTGCCAGCAGCTATGGAGATAGCAATCAGCCCCAGCATTTT
CDR3aa: CASSYGDSNQPQHF

d_gene: TRBD2
j_gene: TRBJ2-1
v_gene: TRBV6-1
len: 14
abundance: .
CDR3nt: TGTGCCGTATCCGGGACTAGCATTAGTAATGAGCAGTTCTTC
CDR3aa: CAVSGTSISNEQFF

d_gene: .
j_gene: TRBJ1-4
v_gene: TRBV5-1
len: 18
abundance: .
CDR3nt: TGCGCCAGCAGCCCGGCGGGGGCGGGAGGGACAACTAATGAAAAACTGTTTTTT
CDR3aa: CASSPAGAGGTTNEKLFF

d_gene: .
j_gene: TRBJ1-5
v_gene: TRBV9
len: 15
abundance: few
CDR3nt: TGTGCCAGCAGCGCTGGCGGGTTAGGCAATCAGCCCCAGCATTTT
CDR3aa: CASSAGGLGNQPQHF

d_gene: .
j_gene: TRBJ2-5
v_gene: TRBV7-3
len: 17
abundance: .
CDR3nt: TGTGCCAGCAGCTTAAATCCCCCCGGGACATTCCAAGAGACCCAGTACTTC
CDR3aa: CASSLNPPGTFQETQYF

d_gene: .
j_gene: TRBJ2-7
v_gene: TRBV7-2
len: 12
abundance: .
CDR3nt: TGTGCCAGCAGCTTGGGCCCTGCCGAGCAGTACTTC
CDR3aa: CASSLGPAEQYF

d_gene: TRBD1
j_gene: TRBJ2-1
v_gene: TRBV12-5
len: 14
abundance: .
CDR3nt: TGTGCTAGTGGCTCGGGACAGACTTACAATGAGCAGTTCTTC
CDR3aa: CASGSGQTYNEQFF